This TCR beta chain is from a study of T cell responses to AZD1222 COVID-19 vaccine. Remarks on this clone: The antigen remains unidentified.

CDR3 size: 15 residues. Germline CDR1 and CDR2: SGHVS and FQNEAQ. V dropped 3 bases and J dropped 2 bases, with 14 bases sitting between them. Overall study findings and caveats: Unmutated variant regions are reportedly targeted by nearly half of spike-specific TCRs. Baseline antibody screening turned up just six or seven seropositive AZD1222 recipients. Once two AZD1222 doses were given, Spike-specific TCR breadth and depth went up.

Libraries were prepared by immunoSEQ multiplex PCR; TCRdb keeps only in-frame clonotypes and omits some of them. The table has around 110,000 clones, 85% to 95% seen once. The chain recombines TRBV7-8 with TRBJ2-7; TRBD1 is a possible D gene (7 bases). This receptor was obtained from an adult in good health. The sequenced sample was peripheral blood, obtained on day 0 of AZD1222 vaccination. The chain's CDR3 is CASSLYRGGTYEQYF. The CDR3 region has the DNA TGTGCCAGCAGCTTGTACAGGGGAGGAACCTACGAGCAGTACTTC.